The present TCR beta chain was sequenced within a study of T cells in Graves' hyperthyroidism and ophthalmopathy. Study observations and caveats: Most thyroid clonotypes that were expanded above 0.001 also turned up in blood.

The source material, RNA transcripts, was used to amplify TCR beta CDR3 regions. In the first-round RT-PCR of the TCR CDR3, the HTBI primer set was used. MiXCR, run by TCRdb on the multiplex PCR reads, gives a single entry per CDR3 protein. The sample has hundreds of thousands of distinct CDR3 sequences, about 22% seen once. The sample holds many counts of this clonotype. No antigen is known for it. Ophthalmopathy patients had Clinical Activity Score at least 3, NOSPECS grade at least 4, duration under 3 months. For the diagnoses, clinical symptoms, serum thyroxine and TRAb, thyroid ultrasound and orbital computed tomography were used. Germline loops: CDR1 LGHDT, CDR2 YNNKEL (reference sequence). CDR3 length: 15 amino acids. V shed 3 bases, J shed 8 bases, and the junction held 7 bases outside the gene matches.

This clonotype was sampled from an older woman with Graves' ophthalmopathy. The material sequenced was blood. The chain carries TRBV3-1 and TRBJ1-4; TRBD1 aligns across 9 bases. The CDR3 nucleotides read TGTGCCAGCAGCCAGAAGGGACAGGGTGGAGAAAAACTGTTTTTT. Amino acid sequence: CASSQKGQGGEKLFF. The full variable domain, with the rest looked up from reference TRBV3-1 and TRBJ1-4, is DTAVSQTPKYLVTQMGNDKSIKCEQNLGHDTMYWYKQDSKKFLKIMFSYNNKELIINETVPNRFSPKSPDKAHLNLHINSLELGDSAVYFCASSQKGQGGEKLFFGSGTQLSVL.